Following are 30 T cell receptor beta chains from one sample sequenced in a study of control samples from healthy donors and cancer patients. Profiling relied on immunoSEQ multiplex PCR, and the TCRdb table lists in-frame clones only, not all of them. Its listing shows about 190,000 clones. Sequencing input: blood. The receptors were sampled from a woman aged 25 to 39 in good health.

The V call is TRBV5-4, the J call TRBJ1-3; D might be TRBD1 (6 bases). The CDR3 is 16 residues long. Trimming removed 1 base at V and 3 bases at J, with 14 bases between. CDR1 is SGHNT and CDR2 is YYREEE in the germline V gene (reference sequence). The CDR3 loop reads CASSLSPTGYGNTIYF. The CDR3 nucleotides read TGTGCCAGCAGCTTGAGCCCGACAGGATATGGAAACACCATATATTTT.

The genes are TRBV6-1 and TRBJ1-5; unclear D gene. CDR3 length: 13 amino acids. Per germline, CDR1 MNHNS and CDR2 SASEGT. Trimming removed 2 bases from V and 5 bases from J, with 7 bases in between. CDR3 amino acids: CASSETLYQPQHF. DNA of the CDR3: TGTGCCAGCAGTGAAACCCTTTATCAGCCCCAGCATTTT.

This rearrangement joins TRBV11-2 to TRBJ2-1; D possibly corresponds to TRBD1 (6 bases). Trimming shortened V by 2 bases and J by 9 bases, and 17 bases separated the two germline ends. Germline CDR1 reads SGHAT; CDR2 reads FQNNGV. The length of the CDR3 is 15 residues. CDR3 sequence reads: CASSLSLGAEGEQFF. The CDR3 coding sequence is TGTGCCAGCAGCTTATCCTTGGGGGCCGAGGGTGAGCAGTTCTTC.

The chain links TRBV19 to TRBJ1-1, with 8 bases that match TRBD1. This CDR3 region has 14 residues. Germline CDR1 reads LNHDA; CDR2 reads SQIVND (reference sequence). J lost 6 bases, V lost 3 bases, and 6 bases had no gene match. CDR3 sequence: CASSITGGWPEAFF. CDR3 DNA sequence: TGTGCCAGTAGTATTACAGGGGGATGGCCTGAAGCTTTCTTT.

The rearrangement uses TRBV7-2 and TRBJ1-1; no definite D call. This CDR3 is 12 amino acids long. V dropped 2 bases and J dropped 11 bases, with 12 bases sitting between them. Germline V gene lookup returns CDR1 SGHTA and CDR2 FQGNSA. In DNA, the CDR3 is TGTGCCAGCAGCTTATCCTCGATTTCTGCTTTCTTT. As protein: CASSLSSISAFF.

This chain links TRBV28 with TRBJ1-6; maybe TRBD1 (5 bases). Germline V CDR1 and CDR2: MDHEN, SYDVKM. Between the trimmed V and J ends, which lost 4 bases and 9 bases, there was a span of 19 bases. The length of the CDR3 is 16 residues. CDR3 sequence reads: CASSSPLSGGFSPLHF. For the CDR3, the DNA is TGTGCCAGCAGTTCTCCGTTGTCGGGGGGATTTTCACCCCTCCACTTT.

The genes are TRBV5-1 and TRBJ2-5; TRBD1 matches 7 bases. The germline CDR1 and CDR2 sequences are SGHRS and YFSETQ. The CDR3 length is 16 residues. The V and J ends lost 1 base and 3 bases, in that order; junction bases with no gene match: 9. CDR3 residues: CASSLSPQGVEETQYF. The DNA for the CDR3 is TGCGCCAGCAGCTTGTCGCCCCAGGGGGTAGAAGAGACCCAGTACTTC.

The V call is TRBV6-5, the J call TRBJ1-5; D call uncertain. CDR1 MNHEY and CDR2 SVGAGI come from the germline V gene. This CDR3 is 14 amino acids long. Between the trimmed V and J ends, which lost 4 bases and 3 bases, there was a span of 10 bases. The CDR3 nucleotides are TGTGCCAGCAGTTCGTACAGTTCCAATCAGCCCCAGCATTTT. Protein sequence: CASSSYSSNQPQHF.

The CDR3 sequence is CASGLDRGTNYGYTF. CDR3 nucleotide sequence: TGTGCCAGCGGACTCGACAGGGGGACTAACTATGGCTACACCTTC. The chain uses TRBV6-5 and TRBJ1-2; 9 nucleotides agree with TRBD1. This CDR3 has 15 amino acids. With V trimmed by 8 bases and J by 0 bases, 7 bases remained unmatched. From germline, CDR1 is MNHEY and CDR2 SVGAGI.

The J gene is TRBJ2-2, the V gene TRBV4-1; no reliable D call. Germline V lookup: CDR1 MGHRA, CDR2 YSYEKL. Trimming removed 4 bases from V and 1 base from J, with 16 bases in between. This CDR3 comprises 17 residues. CDR3 nucleotide sequence: TGCGCCAGCAGCCCTGTGGTTCGGAAAATGAACACCGGGGAGCTGTTTTTT. As protein: CASSPVVRKMNTGELFF.

The chain uses TRBV3-1 (or the pseudogene TRBV3-2) and TRBJ2-5; D possibly corresponds to TRBD2 (6 bases). Germline V lookup: CDR1 LGHDT, CDR2 YNNKEL (reference sequence). The V end lost 0 bases, the J end lost 5 bases, and 16 bases lay between the germline ends. The CDR3 spans 16 residues. Here the CDR3 reads CASSQDQGTAGETQYF. Here the CDR3 DNA reads TGTGCCAGCAGCCAAGATCAAGGCACTGCGGGGGAGACCCAGTACTTC.

The CDR3 region has the DNA TGTGCCAGCAGTGAAATGGGAGGGGTGGGACAGCCCCAGCATTTT. Encoded protein: CASSEMGGVGQPQHF. This chain connects TRBV6-1 to TRBJ1-5; D may be TRBD1 (5 bases). V was shortened by 2 bases and J by 7 bases, with 15 bases between the two germline ends. CDR1 and CDR2 from the germline V gene are MNHNS and SASEGT. The CDR3 is 15 residues long.

J is TRBJ1-1 and V is TRBV3-1 (or the pseudogene TRBV3-2); the D gene is possibly TRBD1 (6 bases). Trimming shortened V by 3 bases and J by 0 bases, and 32 bases separated the two germline ends. CDR3 size: 22 residues. Germline CDR1 LGHDT, CDR2 YNNKEL (reference sequence). The CDR3 sequence: CASSHAWGPKAQPGLMNTEAFF. CDR3 coding DNA: TGTGCCAGCAGCCATGCTTGGGGGCCTAAAGCCCAACCTGGCTTAATGAACACTGAAGCTTTCTTT.

Here the CDR3 reads CASSQPGQGLGYTF. The CDR3 region has the DNA TGCGCCAGCAGCCAACCGGGACAGGGCCTCGGCTACACCTTC. This chain links TRBV4-1 with TRBJ1-2, with 9 bases identical to TRBD1. With V trimmed by 2 bases and J by 8 bases, 6 bases remained unmatched. The CDR3 contains 14 residues. Germline CDR1 is MGHRA and CDR2 is YSYEKL.

The genes are TRBV5-1 and TRBJ2-7; 10 bases align to TRBD1. Germline assignment: CDR1 SGHRS and CDR2 YFSETQ. J was trimmed by 2 bases and V by 3 bases; bases with no gene match: 5. This CDR3 is built from 15 residues. The CDR3 sequence is CASSSTGTGAYEQYF. The CDR3 DNA is TGCGCCAGCAGCTCCACCGGGACAGGGGCCTACGAGCAGTACTTC.

The chain links TRBV7-2 to TRBJ1-1; TRBD1 matches 7 bases. CDR3 size: 17 residues. Germline V gene lookup returns CDR1 SGHTA and CDR2 FQGNSA. V shed 2 bases, J shed 5 bases, and the junction held 14 bases outside the gene matches. The CDR3 nucleotides read TGTGCCAGCAGCTTAAGGAATCTGAGGCAGGGGGGAACTGAAGCTTTCTTT. It yields the protein CASSLRNLRQGGTEAFF.

The rearrangement joins TRBV11-3 to TRBJ2-7, with TRBD1 identical over 10 bases. The CDR3 runs 17 residues. Germline V CDR1 and CDR2: SGHNT, YENEEA. J gave up 2 bases and V 5 bases, and 12 bases lay outside the gene matches. CDR3 in amino acids: CASSRDRGAKATYEQYF. DNA of the CDR3: TGTGCCAGCAGCCGGGACAGGGGAGCCAAGGCGACCTACGAGCAGTACTTC. Combining the CDR3 with reference TRBV11-3 and TRBJ2-7 gives the whole variable domain EAGVVQSPRYKIIEKKQPVAFWCNPISGHNTLYWYLQNLGQGPELLIRYENEEAVDDSQLPKDRFSAERLKGVDSTLKIQPAELGDSAVYLCASSRDRGAKATYEQYFGPGTRLTVT.

The gene calls are TRBV28 and TRBJ2-7; the D gene is possibly TRBD1 (5 bases). The V end was cut by 11 bases, the J end by 3 bases, with 20 bases between. This CDR3 region has 14 residues. From germline, CDR1 is MDHEN and CDR2 SYDVKM. The CDR3, as DNA: TGTGCCGGATCTCCGACAGAGAAAGTCTACGAGCAGTACTTC. It is translated as CAGSPTEKVYEQYF.

The genes are TRBV6-5 and TRBJ2-2; D is unresolved. This CDR3 has 15 amino acids. V lost 0 bases to trimming and J lost 8 bases, with 13 bases between them. The V gene's germline CDR1 is MNHEY and CDR2 SVGAGI. The DNA for the CDR3 is TGTGCCAGCAGTTACTCGTCACGCCCTGAGGGGGAGCTGTTTTTT. It yields the protein CASSYSSRPEGELFF.

The chain recombines TRBV9 with TRBJ2-5, with TRBD2 identical over 14 bases. The junction had 9 bases not matched to a gene; V was cut back by 3 bases and J by 2 bases. CDR3 length equals 18 residues. The germline V gene encodes CDR1 SGDLS and CDR2 YYNGEE. The CDR3 nucleotides are TGTGCCAGCAGCGACGGGACTAGCGGGGGAGCTAAACAAGAGACCCAGTACTTC. It translates to CASSDGTSGGAKQETQYF.

The rearrangement uses TRBV28 and TRBJ2-5; 11 bases match TRBD2. There are 17 residues in the CDR3. Germline V gene sequence: CDR1 MDHEN, CDR2 SYDVKM. V shed 5 bases, J shed 4 bases, and the junction held 12 bases outside the gene matches. The CDR3 coding sequence is TGTGCCAGCAGTCGACTGACTAGCGGGGTTGGGGGAGAGACCCAGTACTTC. Its protein product is CASSRLTSGVGGETQYF.

The V and J genes are TRBV3-1 (or the pseudogene TRBV3-2) and TRBJ1-4; 11 nucleotides agree with TRBD1. The CDR3 runs to 16 residues. CDR1 is LGHDT, CDR2 YNNKEL, per germline (reference sequence). J lost 5 bases, V lost 0 bases, and 2 bases had no gene match. The chain's CDR3 is CASSQDGTGGNEKLFF. The CDR3 DNA sequence: TGTGCCAGCAGCCAAGATGGGACAGGGGGGAATGAAAAACTGTTTTTT.

Worth noting for this clone: Other DNA sequences of this sample code for an identical CDR3. The chain links TRBV7-9 to TRBJ2-7, with D perhaps matching TRBD1 or TRBD2 (5 bases each). The germline V gene encodes CDR1 SEHNR and CDR2 FQNEAQ (reference sequence). This CDR3 has 12 amino acids. The V end lost 5 bases, the J end lost 2 bases, and 7 bases lay between the germline ends. CDR3 DNA sequence: TGTGCCAGCAGCCCGGGACCCTACGAGCAGTACTTC. Protein: CASSPGPYEQYF.

The chain uses TRBV6-5 and TRBJ2-4, with D unresolved. V lost 6 bases to trimming and J lost 0 bases, with 6 bases between them. CDR3 size: 13 residues. CDR1 is MNHEY and CDR2 is SVGAGI in the germline V gene. This CDR3 reads CASRELAKNIQYF. CDR3 coding DNA: TGTGCCAGCAGGGAGTTAGCCAAAAACATTCAGTACTTC.

The rearrangement joins TRBV4-3 to TRBJ1-1, with TRBD1 identical over 10 bases. CDR3 length: 15 amino acids. With V trimmed by 3 bases and J by 2 bases, 3 bases remained unmatched. In germline, CDR1 is LGHNA, CDR2 YSLEER. Written as DNA, the CDR3 is TGCGCCAGCAGCCAGGGACAGGGGATAAACACTGAAGCTTTCTTT. Residues: CASSQGQGINTEAFF.

The chain joins TRBV4-1 to TRBJ1-4, with D unclear. Per germline, CDR1 MGHRA and CDR2 YSYEKL. The V and J ends lost 4 bases and 6 bases respectively, with 18 bases between them. The CDR3 length is 16 residues. CDR3 region: CASSPPPTDQYEKLFF. The DNA of the CDR3 is TGCGCCAGCAGCCCGCCTCCTACGGATCAGTATGAAAAACTGTTTTTT.

The V and J genes are TRBV4-2 and TRBJ2-1; TRBD2 might be the D (6 bases). The germline V gene encodes CDR1 LGHNA and CDR2 YNFKEQ. V was cut by 1 base and J by 4 bases, with 14 bases left in between. The CDR3 consists of 16 residues. Here the CDR3 DNA reads TGTGCCAGCAGCCAAGGCCTCGGGACTCAATACAATGAGCAGTTCTTC. Its translation is CASSQGLGTQYNEQFF.

The chain links TRBV6-5 to TRBJ2-7; 8 nucleotides align to TRBD1. Losses at the gene ends were 2 bases for V and 7 bases for J; bases not matched to a gene: 7. This CDR3 is 14 amino acids long. From germline, CDR1 is MNHEY and CDR2 SVGAGI. The CDR3 region is CASSYRGQVREQYF. DNA of the CDR3: TGTGCCAGCAGTTACAGGGGACAGGTGAGGGAGCAGTACTTC.

This chain links TRBV6-5 with TRBJ2-1; TRBD2 matches at 8 bases. Germline values: CDR1 MNHEY, CDR2 SVGAGI. Germline trimming cut 5 bases from V and 4 bases from J; bases unmatched to any gene: 7. The length of the CDR3 is 15 residues. CDR3 sequence: CASSREGSLYNEQFF. The CDR3 DNA reads as TGTGCCAGCAGTCGGGAGGGAAGCCTTTACAATGAGCAGTTCTTC.

The chain joins TRBV2 to TRBJ1-3; possible D gene TRBD1, 5 bases. The CDR3 covers 14 residues. The ends were cut back, 6 bases at V and 3 bases at J, with 12 bases in the middle. CDR1 and CDR2 (germline): SNHLY, FYNNEI. The CDR3 DNA follows: TGTGCCAGCAGCCTTGGGGGTCGTGGAAACACCATATATTTT. Its translation is CASSLGGRGNTIYF.